Presented here are 18 T cell receptor beta chains from one specimen sequenced in a study of cytomegalovirus exposure and HLA in healthy donors (dated by TCRdb to about 2017). Library creation used the immunoSEQ multiplex PCR assay. TCRdb's version of the immuneACCESS table is confined to in-frame rearrangements and falls short of the full clone set. An unresolved V gene accounts for under half of the shortfall where checked; the remainder is of unknown origin. The sample table shows some 200,000 clones, and around nine tenths are seen once. The top ten hold 1% to 1.2% of the sample. Specimen: PBMCs. These receptor sequences come from a young woman in good health and CMV-seronegative.

The genes are TRBV30 and TRBJ1-6; D ambiguous. This CDR3 has 16 residues. Germline loops: CDR1 GTSNPN, CDR2 SVGIG (reference sequence). Trimming took off 1 base at V and 0 bases at J, with 10 bases between the two ends. The CDR3 reads CAWSGGAGSYNSPLHF. In DNA, the CDR3 is TGTGCCTGGAGTGGGGGTGCGGGCTCCTATAATTCACCCCTCCACTTT. Combining the CDR3 with reference TRBV30 and TRBJ1-6 gives the whole variable domain SQTIHQWPATLVQPVGSPLSLECTVEGTSNPNLYWYRQAAGRGLQLLFYSVGIGQISSEVPQNLSASRPQDRQFILSSKKLLLSDSGFYLCAWSGGAGSYNSPLHFGNGTRLTVT.

This sequence joins TRBV19 and TRBJ1-5; TRBD1 might be the D (5 bases). The CDR3 length is 16 residues. V lost 1 base, J lost 4 bases, and 14 bases lay in between. In germline, CDR1 is LNHDA, CDR2 SQIVND (reference sequence). The DNA for the CDR3 is TGTGCCAGTAGTATAGGCCCAGGGCACCCTAATCAGCCCCAGCATTTT. Encoded protein: CASSIGPGHPNQPQHF.

This clone was recorded a few times. The J gene is TRBJ1-2, the V gene TRBV9, with TRBD1 matching 10 bases. V lost 6 bases and J lost 3; bases outside the gene matches: 5. Germline-derived CDR1 and CDR2 are SGDLS and YYNGEE. CDR3 size: 14 residues. The CDR3 is CASKGDRGYYGYTF. CDR3 nucleotide sequence: TGTGCCAGCAAAGGGGACAGGGGCTACTATGGCTACACCTTC. The variable domain in full, completed from reference TRBV9 and TRBJ1-2, reads DSGVTQTPKHLITATGQRVTLRCSPRSGDLSVYWYQQSLDQGLQFLIQYYNGEERAKGNILERFSAQQFPDLHSELNLSSLELGDSALYFCASKGDRGYYGYTFGSGTRLTVV.

The V gene is TRBV27, the J gene TRBJ2-4, with TRBD2 matching over 10 bases. J lost 8 bases, V lost 6 bases, and 10 bases had no gene match. Germline CDR1 MNHEY, CDR2 SMNVEV (reference sequence). CDR3 size: 15 residues. The CDR3 sequence: CASSHKREGRDIQYF. For the CDR3, the DNA is TGTGCCAGCAGCCATAAGCGGGAGGGCCGGGACATTCAGTACTTC.

The chain links TRBV6-1 to TRBJ1-5, with D possibly being TRBD1 (6 bases). V was pared by 4 bases and J by 4 bases, with 11 bases between. Germline loops: CDR1 MNHNS, CDR2 SASEGT. This CDR3 spans 14 amino acids. Here the CDR3 reads CASSGQGSNQPQHF. Here the CDR3 DNA reads TGTGCCAGCAGTGGTCAGGGGTCGAATCAGCCCCAGCATTTT.

The chain employs TRBV5-1 and TRBJ2-1; D is uncertain. V was trimmed by 0 bases and J by 8 bases, leaving 12 bases between them. CDR1 is SGHRS, CDR2 YFSETQ, per germline. The CDR3 spans 14 residues. CDR3 sequence reads: CASSLEADRDEQFF. The CDR3, as DNA: TGCGCCAGCAGCTTGGAGGCAGATCGGGATGAGCAGTTCTTC.

The chain carries TRBV27 and TRBJ2-7; 10 bases agree with TRBD1. The CDR3 is made up of 14 amino acids. J lost 6 bases, V lost 5 bases, and 7 bases had no gene match. The germline V gene has CDR1 MNHEY and CDR2 SMNVEV (reference sequence). The CDR3 DNA reads as TGTGCCAGCAGTCTAACCGGGACAGGGGCCGAGCAGTACTTC. Translation: CASSLTGTGAEQYF.

The J gene is TRBJ2-1, the V gene TRBV4-2; TRBD2 agrees at 10 bases. CDR1 and CDR2 (germline): LGHNA, YNFKEQ. The CDR3 totals 17 residues. V was clipped by 2 bases and J by 6 bases; unmatched bases: 10. DNA of the CDR3: TGTGCCAGCAGCCAATCACTAGCGGGGTTATTATTCAATGAGCAGTTCTTC. Translation gives CASSQSLAGLLFNEQFF.

This clone was detected once. In nucleotides, the CDR3 is TGCGCCAGCAGCTTGGAGGTCAGGGGGTTAGGGGAGACCCAGTACTTC. Its protein is CASSLEVRGLGETQYF. The chain is built from TRBV5-1 and TRBJ2-5, with TRBD1 identical over 7 bases. The germline CDR1 and CDR2 sequences are SGHRS and YFSETQ. The trim removed 0 bases at V and 5 bases at J, leaving 10 bases unmatched. The CDR3 loop spans 16 amino acids.

This chain connects TRBV6-6 to TRBJ1-5; D uncertain. Looked up from germline, CDR1 is MNHNY and CDR2 is SVGAGI (reference sequence). Trimming took 6 bases from V and 5 from J, leaving 5 bases between them. There are 11 residues in the CDR3. In DNA, the CDR3 is TGTGCCAGCAGGGGAGATCAGCCCCAGCATTTT. The encoded protein is CASRGDQPQHF.

The chain recombines TRBV9 with TRBJ1-1; D unresolved. Trimming removed 0 bases at V and 4 bases at J, with 13 bases between. The CDR3 runs 15 residues. Germline CDR1 SGDLS, CDR2 YYNGEE. This CDR3 is CASSVVVSAPTEAFF. DNA of the CDR3: TGTGCCAGCAGCGTAGTGGTCAGCGCACCCACTGAAGCTTTCTTT.

The rearrangement uses TRBV28 and TRBJ2-3; TRBD2 matches 10 bases. CDR1 is MDHEN, CDR2 SYDVKM, per germline. This CDR3 region has 15 residues. The ends lost 5 bases at V and 1 base at J; junction bases unmatched: 3. DNA for the CDR3: TGTGCCAGCAGTACCGGGACTAGCGGCACAGATACGCAGTATTTT. Translating gives CASSTGTSGTDTQYF. The full variable domain, completed using reference TRBV28 and TRBJ2-3, is DVKVTQSSRYLVKRTGEKVFLECVQDMDHENMFWYRQDPGLGLRLIYFSYDVKMKEKGDIPEGYSVSREKKERFSLILESASTNQTSMYLCASSTGTSGTDTQYFGPGTRLTVL.

This rearrangement joins TRBV6-5 to TRBJ2-3, with unresolved D. This CDR3 is built from 12 residues. Trimming cost V 5 bases and J 2 bases, with 5 bases left between them. CDR1 MNHEY and CDR2 SVGAGI come from the germline V gene. The DNA for the CDR3 is TGTGCCAGCAGTCCCCACACAGATACGCAGTATTTT. This translates into CASSPHTDTQYF.

CDR3 sequence (DNA): TGCGCCAGCAGCTTGGACAGGGGGGCGGACACTGAAGCTTTCTTT. It translates to CASSLDRGADTEAFF. J is TRBJ1-1 and V is TRBV5-1; TRBD1 agrees at 8 bases. Germline V lookup: CDR1 SGHRS, CDR2 YFSETQ. The CDR3 length is 15 residues. Trimming took 0 bases from V and 3 from J; bases not matched to a gene: 4.

This clone was found once. The V gene is TRBV10-1, the J gene TRBJ2-3; possible D gene TRBD2, 6 bases. Trimming took 7 bases from V and 6 from J, leaving 14 bases between them. The CDR3 is 13 amino acids. Germline V CDR1 and CDR2: WNHNN, SYGVQD (reference sequence). The CDR3: CASTRAGGDTQYF. CDR3 nucleotide sequence: TGCGCCAGCACTAGGGCCGGAGGGGATACGCAGTATTTT.

The chain combines TRBV7-2 with TRBJ2-3; D unclear. The V end was cut by 3 bases, the J end by 6 bases, with 13 bases between. Germline V gives CDR1 SGHTA, CDR2 FQGNSA. This CDR3 has 14 amino acids. CDR3 sequence reads: CASSLIQDLDTQYF. The CDR3 DNA reads TGTGCCAGCAGCTTGATCCAGGATCTTGATACGCAGTATTTT.

The chain links TRBV30 to TRBJ2-7, with D perhaps matching TRBD2 (6 bases). The CDR3 totals 13 residues. V lost 3 bases, J lost 2 bases, and 11 bases lay in between. Germline CDR1 GTSNPN, CDR2 SVGIG (reference sequence). CDR3 sequence reads: CAWSRGITYEQYF. CDR3 DNA: TGTGCCTGGAGCCGGGGGATCACCTACGAGCAGTACTTC.

The V gene is TRBV5-4, the J gene TRBJ2-1; possibly TRBD2 for D (5 bases). CDR3 length: 12 residues. In germline, CDR1 is SGHNT, CDR2 YYREEE (reference sequence). Trimming stripped 2 bases from V and 14 bases from J, with 14 bases between. The CDR3 DNA is TGTGCCAGCAGCTTCCAGGACTTGAAGGAGTTCTTC. Encoded protein: CASSFQDLKEFF.